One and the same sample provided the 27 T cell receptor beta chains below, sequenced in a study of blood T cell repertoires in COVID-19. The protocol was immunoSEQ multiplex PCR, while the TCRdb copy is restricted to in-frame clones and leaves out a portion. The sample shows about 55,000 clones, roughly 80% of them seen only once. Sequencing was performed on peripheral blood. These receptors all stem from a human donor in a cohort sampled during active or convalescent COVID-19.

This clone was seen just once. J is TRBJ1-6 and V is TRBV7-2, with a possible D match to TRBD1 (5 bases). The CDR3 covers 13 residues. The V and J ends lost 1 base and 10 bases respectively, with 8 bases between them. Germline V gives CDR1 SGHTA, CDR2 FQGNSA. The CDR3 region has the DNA TGTGCCAGCAGCTTAGTGACAGCCTCACCCCTCCACTTT. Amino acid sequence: CASSLVTASPLHF.

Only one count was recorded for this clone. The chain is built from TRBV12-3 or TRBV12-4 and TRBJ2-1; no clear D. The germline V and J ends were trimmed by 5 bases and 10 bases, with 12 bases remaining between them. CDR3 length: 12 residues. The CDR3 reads CASSPITEEQFF. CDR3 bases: TGTGCCAGCAGTCCGATAACTGAAGAGCAGTTCTTC.

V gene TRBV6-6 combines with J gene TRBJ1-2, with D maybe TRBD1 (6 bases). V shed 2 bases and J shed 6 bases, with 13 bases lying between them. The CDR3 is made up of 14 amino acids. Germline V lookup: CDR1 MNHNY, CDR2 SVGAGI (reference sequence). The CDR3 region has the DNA TGTGCCAGCAGTTACGTGGGGGCCCGCGATGGCTACACCTTC. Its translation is CASSYVGARDGYTF.

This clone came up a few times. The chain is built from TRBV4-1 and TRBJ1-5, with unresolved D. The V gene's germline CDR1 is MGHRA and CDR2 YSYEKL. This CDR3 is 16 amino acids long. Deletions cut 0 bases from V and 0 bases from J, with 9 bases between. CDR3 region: CASSQDRRNSNQPQHF. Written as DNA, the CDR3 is TGCGCCAGCAGCCAAGATAGGAGGAATAGCAATCAGCCCCAGCATTTT.

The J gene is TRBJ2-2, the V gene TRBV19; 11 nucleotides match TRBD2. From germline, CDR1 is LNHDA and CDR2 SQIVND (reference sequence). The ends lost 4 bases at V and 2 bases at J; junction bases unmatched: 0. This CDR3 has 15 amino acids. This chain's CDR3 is CASSRLAGNTGELFF. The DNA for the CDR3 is TGTGCCAGTAGTAGACTAGCGGGAAACACCGGGGAGCTGTTTTTT.

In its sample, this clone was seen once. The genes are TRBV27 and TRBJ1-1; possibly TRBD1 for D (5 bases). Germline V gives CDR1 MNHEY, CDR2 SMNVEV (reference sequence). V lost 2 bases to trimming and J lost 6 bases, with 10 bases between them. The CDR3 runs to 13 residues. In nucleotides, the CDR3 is TGTGCCAGCAGTTTAGGGGCGATCGCTGAAGCTTTCTTT. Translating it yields CASSLGAIAEAFF.

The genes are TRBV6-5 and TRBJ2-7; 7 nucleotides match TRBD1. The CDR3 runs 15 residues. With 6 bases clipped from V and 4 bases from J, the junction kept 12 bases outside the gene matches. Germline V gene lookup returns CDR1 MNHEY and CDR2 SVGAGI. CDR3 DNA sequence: TGTGCCAGCAGGAGGCAGTCAGGGGGTGAATACGAGCAGTACTTC. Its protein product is CASRRQSGGEYEQYF.

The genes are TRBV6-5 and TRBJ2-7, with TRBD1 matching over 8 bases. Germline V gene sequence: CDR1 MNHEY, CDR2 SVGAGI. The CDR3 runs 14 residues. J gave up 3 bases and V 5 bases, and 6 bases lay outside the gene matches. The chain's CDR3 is CASSKDRDYYEQYF. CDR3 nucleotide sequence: TGTGCCAGCAGTAAGGACAGGGATTACTACGAGCAGTACTTC.

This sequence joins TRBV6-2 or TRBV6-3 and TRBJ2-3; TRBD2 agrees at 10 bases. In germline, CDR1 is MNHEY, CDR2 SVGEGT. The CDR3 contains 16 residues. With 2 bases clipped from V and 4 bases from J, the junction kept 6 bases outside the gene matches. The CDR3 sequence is CASSYTPSGGADTQYF. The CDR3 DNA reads TGTGCCAGCAGTTACACCCCTAGCGGGGGTGCAGATACGCAGTATTTT.

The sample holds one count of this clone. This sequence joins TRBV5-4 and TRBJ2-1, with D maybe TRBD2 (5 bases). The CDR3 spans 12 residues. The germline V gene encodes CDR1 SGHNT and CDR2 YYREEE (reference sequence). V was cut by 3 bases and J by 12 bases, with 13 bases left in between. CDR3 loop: CASSSDGVGQFF. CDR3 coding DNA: TGTGCCAGCAGCTCGGACGGGGTAGGGCAGTTCTTC. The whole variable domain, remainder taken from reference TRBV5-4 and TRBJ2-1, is ETGVTQSPTHLIKTRGQQVTLRCSSQSGHNTVSWYQQALGQGPQFIFQYYREEENGRGNFPPRFSGLQFPNYSSELNVNALELDDSALYLCASSSDGVGQFFGPGTRLTVL.

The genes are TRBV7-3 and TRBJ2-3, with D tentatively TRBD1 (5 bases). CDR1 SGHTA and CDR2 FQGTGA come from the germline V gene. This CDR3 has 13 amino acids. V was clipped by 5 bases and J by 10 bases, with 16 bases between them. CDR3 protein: CASSAKDTTAQYF. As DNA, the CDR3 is TGTGCCAGCAGCGCCAAGGACACTACGGCGCAGTATTTT.

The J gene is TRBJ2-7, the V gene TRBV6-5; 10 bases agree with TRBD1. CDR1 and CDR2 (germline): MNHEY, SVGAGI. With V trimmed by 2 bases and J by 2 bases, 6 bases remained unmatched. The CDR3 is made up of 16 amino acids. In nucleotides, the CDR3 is TGTGCCAGCAGTTACAGTTCGGGACAGGGGACCTACGAGCAGTACTTC. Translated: CASSYSSGQGTYEQYF.

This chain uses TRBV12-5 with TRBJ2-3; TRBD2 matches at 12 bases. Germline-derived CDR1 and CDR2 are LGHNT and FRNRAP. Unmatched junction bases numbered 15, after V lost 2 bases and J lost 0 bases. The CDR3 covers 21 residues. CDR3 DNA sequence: TGTGCTAGTGGTTTGTACCCGTCGCTAGCGGGGGGGTTCTCTAGCACAGATACGCAGTATTTT. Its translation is CASGLYPSLAGGFSSTDTQYF.

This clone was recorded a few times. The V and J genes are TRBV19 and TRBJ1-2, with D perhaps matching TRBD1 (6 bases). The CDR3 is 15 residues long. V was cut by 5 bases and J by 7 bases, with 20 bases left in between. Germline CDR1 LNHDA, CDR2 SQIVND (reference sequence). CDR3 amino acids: CASSVYRAADSGYTF. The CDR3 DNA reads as TGTGCCAGTAGTGTCTACAGGGCGGCGGATAGTGGCTACACCTTC.

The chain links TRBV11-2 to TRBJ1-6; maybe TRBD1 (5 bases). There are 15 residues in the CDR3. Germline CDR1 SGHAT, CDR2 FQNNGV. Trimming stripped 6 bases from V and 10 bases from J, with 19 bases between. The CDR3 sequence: CASSTGREGGSPLHF. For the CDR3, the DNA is TGTGCCAGCAGTACCGGCAGGGAGGGAGGCTCACCCCTCCACTTT.

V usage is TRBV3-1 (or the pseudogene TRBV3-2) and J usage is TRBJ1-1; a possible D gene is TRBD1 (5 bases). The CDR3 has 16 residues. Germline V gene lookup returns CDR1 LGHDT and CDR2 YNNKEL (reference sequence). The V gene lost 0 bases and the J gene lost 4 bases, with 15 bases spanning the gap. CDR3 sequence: CASSQDPAGVGTEAFF. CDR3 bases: TGTGCCAGCAGCCAAGATCCAGCGGGGGTGGGCACTGAAGCTTTCTTT.

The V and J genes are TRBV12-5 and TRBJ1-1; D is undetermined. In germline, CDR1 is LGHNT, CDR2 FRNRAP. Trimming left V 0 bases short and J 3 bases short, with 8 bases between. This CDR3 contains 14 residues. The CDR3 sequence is CASGLVLRHTEAFF. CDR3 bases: TGTGCTAGTGGTTTGGTACTCAGGCACACTGAAGCTTTCTTT.

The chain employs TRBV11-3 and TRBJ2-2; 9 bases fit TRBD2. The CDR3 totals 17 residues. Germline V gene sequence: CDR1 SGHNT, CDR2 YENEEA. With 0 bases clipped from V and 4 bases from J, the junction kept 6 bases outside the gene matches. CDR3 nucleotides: TGTGCCAGCAGCTTAGACGCGGGGGGGCCGGGCACCGGGGAGCTGTTTTTT. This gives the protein CASSLDAGGPGTGELFF.

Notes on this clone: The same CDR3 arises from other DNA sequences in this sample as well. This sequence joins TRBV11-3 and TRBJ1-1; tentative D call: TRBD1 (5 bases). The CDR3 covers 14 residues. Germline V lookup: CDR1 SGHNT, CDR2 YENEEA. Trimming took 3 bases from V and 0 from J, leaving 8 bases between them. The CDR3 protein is CASSFSGMNTEAFF. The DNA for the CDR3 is TGTGCCAGCAGCTTTTCAGGGATGAACACTGAAGCTTTCTTT.

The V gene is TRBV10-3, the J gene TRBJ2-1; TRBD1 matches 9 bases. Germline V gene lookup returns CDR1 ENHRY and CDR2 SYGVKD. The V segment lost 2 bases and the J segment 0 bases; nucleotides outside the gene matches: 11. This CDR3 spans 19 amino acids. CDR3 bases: TGTGCCATCAGTGAGGTTGGACAGGGGTCTCTTAGCTCCTACAATGAGCAGTTCTTC. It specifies CAISEVGQGSLSSYNEQFF.

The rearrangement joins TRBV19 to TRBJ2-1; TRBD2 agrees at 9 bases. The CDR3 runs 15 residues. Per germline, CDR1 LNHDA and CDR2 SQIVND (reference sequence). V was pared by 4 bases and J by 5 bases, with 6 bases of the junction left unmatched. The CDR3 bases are TGTGCCAGTAGTACGCTAGCGGGACCAAACAATGAGCAGTTCTTC. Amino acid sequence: CASSTLAGPNNEQFF.

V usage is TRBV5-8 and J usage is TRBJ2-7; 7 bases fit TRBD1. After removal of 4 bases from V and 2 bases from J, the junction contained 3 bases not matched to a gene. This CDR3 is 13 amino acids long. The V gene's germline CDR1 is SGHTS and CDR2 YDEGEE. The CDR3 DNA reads TGTGCCAGCAGCAGGGGGCGTACCTACGAGCAGTACTTC. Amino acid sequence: CASSRGRTYEQYF.

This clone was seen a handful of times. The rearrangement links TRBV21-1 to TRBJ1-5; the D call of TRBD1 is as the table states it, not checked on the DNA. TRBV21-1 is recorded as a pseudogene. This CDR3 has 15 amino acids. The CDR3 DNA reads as TGTGCCAGCAGCATACGACAGGGCGGGAATCAGCCCCAGCATTTT. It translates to CASSIRQGGNQPQHF.

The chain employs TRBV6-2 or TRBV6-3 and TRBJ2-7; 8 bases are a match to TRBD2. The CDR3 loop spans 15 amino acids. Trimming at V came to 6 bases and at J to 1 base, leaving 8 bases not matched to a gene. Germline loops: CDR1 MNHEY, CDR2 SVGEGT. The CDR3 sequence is CASRYLGTRSYEQYF. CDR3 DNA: TGTGCCAGCAGATACCTCGGGACTAGATCCTACGAGCAGTACTTC.

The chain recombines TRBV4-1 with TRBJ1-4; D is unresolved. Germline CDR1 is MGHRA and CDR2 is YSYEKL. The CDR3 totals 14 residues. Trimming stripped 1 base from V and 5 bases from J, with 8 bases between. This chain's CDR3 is CASSQGALNEKLFF. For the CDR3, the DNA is TGCGCCAGCAGCCAAGGAGCCTTAAATGAAAAACTGTTTTTT.

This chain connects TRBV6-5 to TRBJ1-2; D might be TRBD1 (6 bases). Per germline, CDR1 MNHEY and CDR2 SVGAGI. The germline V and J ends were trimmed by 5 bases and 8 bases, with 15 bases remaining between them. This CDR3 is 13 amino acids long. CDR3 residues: CASSLGQNRGYTF. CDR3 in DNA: TGTGCCAGCAGTCTCGGACAGAACAGAGGCTACACCTTC.

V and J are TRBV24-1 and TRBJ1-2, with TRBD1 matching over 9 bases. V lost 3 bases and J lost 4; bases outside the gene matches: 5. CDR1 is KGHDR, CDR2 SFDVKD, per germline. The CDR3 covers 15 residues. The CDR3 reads CATSDSTGGGYGYTF. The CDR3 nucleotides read TGTGCCACCAGTGATAGTACAGGGGGCGGCTATGGCTACACCTTC.